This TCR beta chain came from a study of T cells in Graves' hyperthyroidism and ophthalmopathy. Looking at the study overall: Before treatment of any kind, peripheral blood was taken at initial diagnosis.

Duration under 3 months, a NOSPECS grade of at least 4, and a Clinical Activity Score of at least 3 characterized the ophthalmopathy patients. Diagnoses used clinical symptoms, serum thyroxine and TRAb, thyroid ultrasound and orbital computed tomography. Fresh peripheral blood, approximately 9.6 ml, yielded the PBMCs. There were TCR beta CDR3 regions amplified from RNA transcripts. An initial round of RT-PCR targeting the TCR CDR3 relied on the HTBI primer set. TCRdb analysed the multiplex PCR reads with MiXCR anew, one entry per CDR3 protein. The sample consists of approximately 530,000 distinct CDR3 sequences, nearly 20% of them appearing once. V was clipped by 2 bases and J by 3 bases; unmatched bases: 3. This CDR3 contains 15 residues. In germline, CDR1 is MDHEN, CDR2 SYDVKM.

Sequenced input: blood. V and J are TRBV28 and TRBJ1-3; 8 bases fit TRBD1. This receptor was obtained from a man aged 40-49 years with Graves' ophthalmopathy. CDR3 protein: CASSLITGGGNTIYF. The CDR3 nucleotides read TGTGCCAGCAGTTTAATAACAGGGGGTGGAAACACCATATATTTT.